The rows below give T cell receptor beta chains drawn from one sample of a study of blood T cell repertoires in COVID-19. Sequencing used immunoSEQ multiplex PCR; TCRdb keeps in-frame clones, though not all of them. This table holds about 21,000 clones, less than 90% found once. The material sequenced was peripheral blood. These receptors originate from a man in his forties with acute or convalescent COVID-19. CDR3s include the opening cysteine and the closing phenylalanine or tryptophan. The D gene is left open where the match is weak. A row's size may be missing; if present it is once, few, many or a size class.

CDR3nt,CDR3aa,abundance,j_gene,v_gene,d_gene
TGTGCCAGCATACGGGGGGCGCAAGAGACCCAGTACTTC,CASIRGAQETQYF,NA,TRBJ2-5,TRBV18,NA
TGTGCCAGCAGCTTAGGCGGATCCAGGGCCTACGAGCAGTACTTC,CASSLGGSRAYEQYF,NA,TRBJ2-7,TRBV7-2,NA
TGTGCCAGCAACTCCGACCGGACTGGAGCCAAAAACATTCAGTACTTC,CASNSDRTGAKNIQYF,once,TRBJ2-4,TRBV5-4,NA
TGTGCCAGCAGCTTAGGACTGGCCCCCGAGGTCTTC,CASSLGLAPEVF,NA,TRBJ2-1,TRBV7-9,NA
TGTGCCAGCAGTACCTCGGACAGGGCCAACGGCTACACCTTC,CASSTSDRANGYTF,few,TRBJ1-2,TRBV6-2/TRBV6-3,TRBD1
TGTGCCAGTAGTATCCGAGCGGGAGACTATCAAGAGACCCAGTACTTC,CASSIRAGDYQETQYF,NA,TRBJ2-5,TRBV19,TRBD2
TGTGCCAGCGGACTCGCGGGAGGAGAGACCCAGTACTTC,CASGLAGGETQYF,NA,TRBJ2-5,TRBV5-8,TRBD2
TGTGCCAGCAGCAACCGGGACAGGGTTGGAGAGCAGTTCTTC,CASSNRDRVGEQFF,NA,TRBJ2-1,TRBV6-5,TRBD1
TGCGCCAGCAGCTTGGATCCGGGACAGGGGTACACTGAAGCTTTCTTT,CASSLDPGQGYTEAFF,few,TRBJ1-1,TRBV5-1,TRBD1
TGTGCCAGCGGAGAGACAGGGAATTCACCCCTCCACTTT,CASGETGNSPLHF,few,TRBJ1-6,TRBV9,TRBD1
TGTGCCAGCAGTTACGATGGGGGCCAGGGTGGTAAGGGCTACACCTTC,CASSYDGGQGGKGYTF,once,TRBJ1-2,TRBV6-6,NA
TGCAGTGCTAGATCTACTAGAGAGCAGTACTTC,CSARSTREQYF,NA,TRBJ2-7,TRBV20-1,NA
TGTGCCAGCAGCTTGGACCGGGACAGGGGTCAGTATTTT,CASSLDRDRGQYF,NA,TRBJ2-3,TRBV7-6,TRBD1
TGTGCCTGGGCCAGGGACAGGGGTTACGAGCAGTACTTC,CAWARDRGYEQYF,NA,TRBJ2-7,TRBV30,TRBD1
TGCGCCAGCAGCCAAGAGGGGGGTTCGGAGACCCAGTACTTC,CASSQEGGSETQYF,NA,TRBJ2-5,TRBV4-3,NA
TGTGCCAGCAGCCAAGATCCTCCACTAGCGCAGGAGCAGTTCTTC,CASSQDPPLAQEQFF,NA,TRBJ2-1,TRBV4-2,TRBD2
TGTGCCAGCAGCGAGACAGGGATTTTGAACACTGAAGCTTTCTTT,CASSETGILNTEAFF,NA,TRBJ1-1,TRBV13,TRBD1
TGTGCCAGCACCGACGGGGAACCCCTCCACTTT,CASTDGEPLHF,few,TRBJ1-6,TRBV28,NA
TGTGCCAGCAGCTCCTTTTTATGGCGGGGGGGAACCCAAGAGACCCAGTACTTC,CASSSFLWRGGTQETQYF,NA,TRBJ2-5,TRBV11-2,TRBD2
TGTGCCAGCAGCGCCGTGACAGGGCTCACTGAAGCTTTCTTT,CASSAVTGLTEAFF,NA,TRBJ1-1,TRBV9,TRBD1
TGTGCCAGCAGTTCTCAGGTCTCCAACACTGAAGCTTTCTTT,CASSSQVSNTEAFF,NA,TRBJ1-1,TRBV5-5,NA
TGTGCCAGCCTGAACAGGGGGGGGGAGACCCAGTACTTC,CASLNRGGETQYF,NA,TRBJ2-5,TRBV2,NA
TGTGCTAGCAGCAGACTAGCGGGGGGGAATGAGCAGTTCTTC,CASSRLAGGNEQFF,few,TRBJ2-1,TRBV7-7,TRBD2
TGTGCCAGCAGTTGGTCTAGCGGGATTGCGGAGACCCAGTACTTC,CASSWSSGIAETQYF,NA,TRBJ2-5,TRBV5-4,TRBD2
TGTGCCAGCAGTGATCCGCTCTCCCCGGGACAGGGAGAGACCCAGTACTTC,CASSDPLSPGQGETQYF,NA,TRBJ2-5,TRBV6-4,TRBD1
TGTGCCAGCATCCTTAACGACGGGGGACAGTATGATGGCTACACCTTC,CASILNDGGQYDGYTF,NA,TRBJ1-2,TRBV7-2,TRBD1
TGTGCCACCAGTGACCCCGGGACAGAGGGGCGGAATGAGCAGTTCTTC,CATSDPGTEGRNEQFF,NA,TRBJ2-1,TRBV24-1,TRBD1
TGTGCCAGCAGTCTGGAGGGCGGGACTGAAGCTTTCTTT,CASSLEGGTEAFF,few,TRBJ1-1,TRBV6-2/TRBV6-3,NA
TGTGCCAGCAGCCAGGTCGTCAATCAGCCCCAGCATTTT,CASSQVVNQPQHF,NA,TRBJ1-5,TRBV12-3/TRBV12-4,NA
TGTGCCAGCAGCCAAGGACTAGTGGGCACTGAAGCTTTCTTT,CASSQGLVGTEAFF,NA,TRBJ1-1,TRBV14,NA
TGCGCCAGCAGCTTTGTCGGTGGGGGGGTTCAGGACACTGAAGCTTTCTTT,CASSFVGGGVQDTEAFF,NA,TRBJ1-1,TRBV5-1,NA
TGTGCCAGCAGCCAACCAGGGCAGGGTGATGAAAAACTGTTTTTT,CASSQPGQGDEKLFF,NA,TRBJ1-4,TRBV6-6,NA
TGTGCCAGCAGTGACACAGGGTCGGGGAGCTTGGGTCAGCCCCAGCATTTT,CASSDTGSGSLGQPQHF,NA,TRBJ1-5,TRBV6-4,NA